This T cell receptor beta chain stems from a study of T cell responses to AZD1222 COVID-19 vaccine. General study findings and limits: Donors were chiefly white British, with a greater number of females, and clonal diversity was perhaps underestimated. Researchers took repertoire samples only after the peak T cell response had come.

The table came from immunoSEQ multiplex PCR; TCRdb's copy has only in-frame clones and leaves some out. The sample includes some 130,000 clones, approximately 90% of them seen just once. A single count supports this clone. Its antigen remains unknown. V was trimmed by 7 bases and J by 2 bases, leaving 16 bases between them. Germline V gene data show CDR1 as MNHEY and CDR2 as SVGAGI. This CDR3 region has 15 residues. The sequenced sample was peripheral blood, obtained 28 days after the second AZD1222 dose. The chain links TRBV6-5 to TRBJ2-3; D may be TRBD2 (6 bases). This receptor was identified in an adult who received the AZD1222 COVID-19 vaccine. CDR3 protein: CASKRISGPTDTQYF. CDR3 nucleotides: TGTGCCAGCAAGAGGATTAGCGGACCCACAGATACGCAGTATTTT.